The 15 T cell receptor beta chains below were found in one sample sequenced in a study of blood T cell repertoires in COVID-19. Profiling relied on immunoSEQ multiplex PCR, and the TCRdb table lists in-frame clones only, not all of them. The sample shows about 120,000 clones, 85% to 90% of them seen only once. The sequenced material came from peripheral blood. These receptors were collected from a woman between 50 and 59 years old with acute or convalescent COVID-19.

The chain uses TRBV6-1 and TRBJ2-7; TRBD2 is a possible D gene (5 bases). The ends were cut back, 0 bases at V and 3 bases at J, with 12 bases in the middle. This CDR3 comprises 15 residues. CDR1 is MNHNS and CDR2 is SASEGT in the germline V gene. CDR3 amino acids: CASSEAAWELYEQYF. The CDR3 DNA sequence: TGTGCCAGCAGTGAAGCGGCCTGGGAGCTCTACGAGCAGTACTTC.

The chain employs TRBV15 and TRBJ1-5, with TRBD1 matching over 7 bases. CDR3 size: 16 residues. CDR1 and CDR2 from the germline V gene are LNHNV and YYDKDF (reference sequence). The junction had 14 bases not matched to a gene; V was cut back by 4 bases and J by 8 bases. CDR3 nucleotides: TGTGCCACCAGCATGCGTTACAGGGGCCGCCTTAAGCCCCAGCATTTT. This codes for CATSMRYRGRLKPQHF.

This chain connects TRBV5-6 to TRBJ1-1, with 8 bases identical to TRBD1. Per the germline V gene, CDR1 is SGHDT and CDR2 is YYEEEE. The junction had 21 bases not matched to a gene; V was cut back by 4 bases and J by 4 bases. The CDR3 runs to 19 residues. As DNA, the CDR3 is TGTGCCAGCAGCACGGTCATTTGGGCAGGGGGCAAATTTGGCACTGAAGCTTTCTTT. The encoded protein is CASSTVIWAGGKFGTEAFF.

This sequence joins TRBV27 and TRBJ2-7; D may be TRBD1 (6 bases). Germline-derived CDR1 and CDR2 are MNHEY and SMNVEV (reference sequence). The CDR3 is made up of 13 amino acids. The V end was cut by 5 bases, the J end by 9 bases, with 17 bases between. CDR3 residues: CASSQTGVIVQYF. Written as DNA, the CDR3 is TGTGCCAGCAGTCAGACAGGAGTTATTGTGCAGTACTTC.

This clone showed up just once. This sequence joins TRBV5-1 and TRBJ1-6, with D possibly matching TRBD1 (5 bases). The CDR3 extends over 15 amino acids. Germline V gives CDR1 SGHRS, CDR2 YFSETQ. The V end was cut by 0 bases, the J end by 7 bases, with 11 bases between. CDR3 in amino acids: CASSLVQGGNSPLHF. The CDR3 DNA is TGCGCCAGCAGCTTGGTGCAGGGAGGAAATTCACCCCTCCACTTT.

This chain uses TRBV6-1 with TRBJ1-5; 7 positions match TRBD1. The germline V gene has CDR1 MNHNS and CDR2 SASEGT. Trimming removed 4 bases from V and 2 bases from J; junction bases left unmatched: 11. This CDR3 comprises 17 residues. CDR3 sequence: CASSVKLDRVGNQPQHF. DNA for the CDR3: TGTGCCAGCAGTGTCAAACTCGACAGGGTCGGCAATCAGCCCCAGCATTTT.

The rearrangement links TRBV6-2 or TRBV6-3 to TRBJ2-2; D perhaps matches TRBD2 (6 bases). V was pared by 2 bases and J by 9 bases, with 16 bases between. The CDR3 is made up of 15 amino acids. The V gene's germline CDR1 is MNHEY and CDR2 SVGEGT. The CDR3: CASSYPGLPHRELFF. The CDR3 DNA sequence: TGTGCCAGCAGTTACCCGGGACTTCCCCATAGGGAGCTGTTTTTT.

The chain couples TRBV20-1 to TRBJ2-7; D might be TRBD1 (5 bases). This CDR3 region has 13 residues. Germline loops: CDR1 DFQATT, CDR2 SNEGSKA (reference sequence). Trimming left V 3 bases short and J 4 bases short, with 13 bases between. CDR3: CSASISGLYEQYF. CDR3 DNA: TGCAGTGCTAGTATCTCAGGGTTGTACGAGCAGTACTTC.

The rearrangement uses TRBV30 and TRBJ1-1; D is uncertain. V lost 0 bases and J 3 bases, leaving 11 bases between the germline ends. There are 14 residues in the CDR3. Germline V gene data show CDR1 as GTSNPN and CDR2 as SVGIG (reference sequence). The DNA for the CDR3 is TGTGCCTGGAGTGTACTAGGGATGGACACTGAAGCTTTCTTT. Encoded protein: CAWSVLGMDTEAFF.

The J gene is TRBJ1-6, the V gene TRBV6-2 or TRBV6-3; no clear D gene. CDR1 and CDR2 (germline): MNHEY, SVGEGT. The CDR3 length is 15 residues. The germline V and J ends were trimmed by 5 bases and 8 bases, with 16 bases remaining between them. The CDR3 loop reads CASSDPPGVDSPLHF. DNA of the CDR3: TGTGCCAGCAGTGACCCACCCGGGGTTGATTCACCCCTCCACTTT.

The chain uses TRBV24-1 and TRBJ1-3; 7 positions agree with TRBD1. The length of the CDR3 is 15 residues. Germline V CDR1 and CDR2: KGHDR, SFDVKD. Germline trimming cut 4 bases from V and 2 bases from J; bases unmatched to any gene: 4. DNA of the CDR3: TGTGCCACCAGTGACCCGACAGGGACTGGAAACACCATATATTTT. Translation gives CATSDPTGTGNTIYF.

This chain links TRBV7-2 with TRBJ1-2, with D unclear. This CDR3 has 13 amino acids. Germline CDR1 is SGHTA and CDR2 is FQGNSA. V dropped 5 bases and J dropped 8 bases, with 15 bases sitting between them. CDR3 sequence: CASSRTGVQGYTF. The CDR3 DNA reads as TGTGCCAGCAGCAGGACTGGCGTCCAGGGCTACACCTTC.

This clone has a handful of counts. The V call is TRBV9, the J call TRBJ1-2; D remains ambiguous. V was shortened by 0 bases and J by 5 bases, with 17 bases between the two germline ends. Germline V gene lookup returns CDR1 SGDLS and CDR2 YYNGEE. The CDR3 runs 16 residues. The CDR3 region has the DNA TGTGCCAGCAGCGTAGCCCCGGGCGCGGGAGCGTATGGCTACACCTTC. Protein sequence: CASSVAPGAGAYGYTF. The full variable domain, completed using reference TRBV9 and TRBJ1-2, is DSGVTQTPKHLITATGQRVTLRCSPRSGDLSVYWYQQSLDQGLQFLIQYYNGEERAKGNILERFSAQQFPDLHSELNLSSLELGDSALYFCASSVAPGAGAYGYTFGSGTRLTVV.

V and J are TRBV7-6 and TRBJ2-3; 12 nucleotides align to TRBD2. The CDR3 contains 15 residues. With 5 bases clipped from V and 4 bases from J, the junction kept 4 bases outside the gene matches. The germline V gene has CDR1 SGHVS and CDR2 FNYEAQ. CDR3 loop: CASSALAGGADTQYF. The CDR3 region has the DNA TGTGCCAGCAGCGCGCTAGCGGGGGGGGCAGATACGCAGTATTTT.

The chain recombines TRBV2 with TRBJ2-1; D remains ambiguous. Trimming removed 4 bases from V and 4 bases from J, with 5 bases in between. This CDR3 spans 12 amino acids. CDR1 is SNHLY and CDR2 is FYNNEI in the germline V gene. CDR3 in amino acids: CASSARYNEQFF. CDR3 coding DNA: TGTGCCAGCAGTGCTCGGTACAATGAGCAGTTCTTC.